This is a list of T cell receptor beta chains from one sample in a study of T-cell reconstitution after alpha-beta-depleted transplantation in children. TCRdb reanalysed the PCR reads using MiXCR and keeps one entry per CDR3 protein. In the table there are about 1,000,000 distinct CDR3 sequences, about 29% of which are singletons. Sequenced material: PBMCs, mostly from graft donor cells, taken 360 days after TCRalphabeta/CD19-depleted stem cell transplant. The source is a boy in the first two years of life who had a stem cell transplant for SCID, so the T cells may come from the graft donor. The CDR3 runs from the conserved cysteine through the conserved F or W. Each record gives: D gene, clone size, J gene, V gene, CDR3 length, CDR3 DNA, CDR3 protein. The D gene is left open where the match is weak. For some rows the clone size is stated as once, few or many, or as a class when expanded; others skip it.

TRBD1	few	TRBJ1-6	TRBV12-3/TRBV12-4	15	TGTGCCAGCAGTTTCTCGGGACAGCGTAATTCACCCCTCCACTTT	CASSFSGQRNSPLHF
NA	NA	TRBJ1-1	TRBV10-3	14	TGTGCCACAAACGCGGGGCCCAAGGACACTGAAGCTTTCTTT	CATNAGPKDTEAFF
NA	few	TRBJ2-7	TRBV12-3/TRBV12-4	16	TGTGCCAGCAGTGGACCCGGTCAGGAGATTTTCTACGAGCAGTACTTC	CASSGPGQEIFYEQYF
NA	NA	TRBJ1-4	TRBV27	16	TGTGCCAGCAGTTCTAGGGGCGCTGCAACTAATGAAAAACTGTTTTTT	CASSSRGAATNEKLFF
TRBD1	NA	TRBJ1-6	TRBV20-1	15	TGCAGTGCTAGGGCCGGGACAGGGGGGCACTCACCCCTCCACTTT	CSARAGTGGHSPLHF
TRBD1	NA	TRBJ1-1	TRBV18	13	TGTGCCAGTAAAGGGGGCTCGAACACTGAAGCTTTCTTT	CASKGGSNTEAFF
NA	NA	TRBJ2-6	TRBV6-5	17	TGTGCCAGCAGTTACTCGGGCAGGGGTGGTGGGGCCAACGTCCTGACTTTC	CASSYSGRGGGANVLTF
NA	NA	TRBJ1-1	TRBV12-3/TRBV12-4	13	TGTGCCAGCAGCCCTGCAACTAAAACTGAAGCTTTCTTT	CASSPATKTEAFF
TRBD1	few	TRBJ2-7	TRBV5-1	14	TGCGCCAGCAGTCGAACCGGGACAGCTTACGAGCAGTACTTC	CASSRTGTAYEQYF
NA	NA	TRBJ1-1	TRBV20-1	15	TGCAGTGCTAGGCACTTCAGACAGTCGAACACTGAAGCTTTCTTT	CSARHFRQSNTEAFF
NA	few	TRBJ2-3	TRBV7-3	16	TGTGCCAGCAGCGCCTTTTCCAGGCCTAGCACAGATACGCAGTATTTT	CASSAFSRPSTDTQYF
TRBD1	NA	TRBJ1-2	TRBV5-1	18	TGCGCCAGCAGCCTCGGGGACAGGGCGGAATCGGAGCACTATGGCTACACCTTC	CASSLGDRAESEHYGYTF
NA	NA	TRBJ2-4	TRBV6-2/TRBV6-3	15	TGTGCCAGCAGTTACGGTCAGGGGGGAATGAACATTCAGTACTTC	CASSYGQGGMNIQYF
NA	few	TRBJ2-3	TRBV7-2	12	TGTGCCAGCAGCCATTACCAGTGCCTGCAGTATTTT	CASSHYQCLQYF
NA	NA	TRBJ1-1	TRBV20-1	15	TGCAGTGCTGACCCAGCGACAGGATTTAACACTGAAGCTTTCTTT	CSADPATGFNTEAFF
NA	once	TRBJ2-1	TRBV29-1	14	TGCAGCGTTCAAGGACTGATCGGTGTCAATGAGCAGTTCTTC	CSVQGLIGVNEQFF
NA	NA	TRBJ2-7	TRBV2	13	TGTGCCAGCAGTGATTACAGTACCTACGAGCAGTACTTC	CASSDYSTYEQYF
TRBD1	NA	TRBJ2-7	TRBV10-2	17	TGCGCCAGCAGTGAGTTGGGTCCGGGACAGGGCGCACACGAGCAGTACTTC	CASSELGPGQGAHEQYF
TRBD1	few	TRBJ2-5	TRBV5-1	14	TGCGCCAGCAACGACGGGGACAGGGTAGAGACCCAGTACTTC	CASNDGDRVETQYF
NA	few	TRBJ2-3	TRBV12-3/TRBV12-4	15	TGTGCCAGCAGTTTAGCGGGGGTAGCCTCAGATACGCAGTATTTT	CASSLAGVASDTQYF
NA	few	TRBJ2-5	TRBV12-3/TRBV12-4	11	TGTGCCAGCAGTTTTGAGGGACAAGAGTACTTC	CASSFEGQEYF
NA	few	TRBJ2-7	TRBV14	18	TGTGCCAGCAGCCAAGAACCGAGTTACTGGGGGCAAGCCTACGAGCAGTACTTC	CASSQEPSYWGQAYEQYF
NA	NA	TRBJ2-2	TRBV6-5	12	TGTGCCAGCGGTACCAGGGCCGGGGAGCTGTTTTTT	CASGTRAGELFF
TRBD2	NA	TRBJ2-1	TRBV5-5	16	TGTGCCAGCAGCCAACTAGCGGGGATTCCCTACAATGAGCAGTTCTTC	CASSQLAGIPYNEQFF
NA	few	TRBJ2-5	TRBV12-3/TRBV12-4	16	TGTGCCAGCAGCATAAGGGGGGGTCACGGTACGGAGACCCAGTACTTC	CASSIRGGHGTETQYF
TRBD1	few	TRBJ1-5	TRBV12-3/TRBV12-4	16	TGTGCCAGCACCCGGGACAGGGTGAACGGCAATCAGCCCCAGCATTTT	CASTRDRVNGNQPQHF
NA	NA	TRBJ2-7	TRBV6-2/TRBV6-3	16	TGTGCCAGCAGTTACCCGGCAGGGGCTATCTCCTACGAGCAGTACTTC	CASSYPAGAISYEQYF
TRBD1	NA	TRBJ2-1	TRBV9	15	TGTGCCAGCAGCATTGGGACAGTCTCCTACAATGAGCAGTTCTTC	CASSIGTVSYNEQFF
NA	few	TRBJ2-3	TRBV3-1	12	TGTGCCAGCAGTCGGAAAACAGATACGCAGTATTTT	CASSRKTDTQYF
TRBD1	many	TRBJ2-5	TRBV4-1	16	TGCGCCAGCAGCCAGCTCGGACAGGGTAAATGGGAGACCCAGTACTTC	CASSQLGQGKWETQYF
NA	NA	TRBJ2-2	TRBV12-3/TRBV12-4	12	TGTGCCAGCAGGGGGATCGCCGGGGAGCTGTTTTTT	CASRGIAGELFF
NA	NA	TRBJ2-7	TRBV7-9	15	TGTGCCAGCAGCTTAAACAGGGTAGGGGGCTACGAGCAGTACTTC	CASSLNRVGGYEQYF
TRBD1	few	TRBJ2-1	TRBV20-1	16	TGCAGTGCTAGAGACCCCACAGGGGTGACCTACAATGAGCAGTTCTTC	CSARDPTGVTYNEQFF
TRBD1	NA	TRBJ2-1	TRBV20-1	14	TGCAGTGCCGCGGACAGGGGGCCCTACAATGAGCAGTTCTTC	CSAADRGPYNEQFF
TRBD2	NA	TRBJ2-5	TRBV11-2	14	TGTGCCAGCAGCCCGACTAGCGGGGGGCTAACCCAGTACTTC	CASSPTSGGLTQYF
TRBD2	few	TRBJ2-1	TRBV9	15	TGTGCCAGCAGCGACGCCGGGGGGACTTACAATGAGCAGTTCTTC	CASSDAGGTYNEQFF
TRBD1	few	TRBJ1-2	TRBV12-3/TRBV12-4	13	TGTGCCAGCAGTCCCGGGCAGGGGGCGGGCTACACCTTC	CASSPGQGAGYTF
NA	few	TRBJ1-4	TRBV28	17	TGTGCCAGCAGTTTCTATTCGAGCAGGGATCCTAATGAAAAACTGTTTTTT	CASSFYSSRDPNEKLFF
NA	NA	TRBJ2-7	TRBV20-1	12	TGCAGTGGCGGTAGGGACCCCTACGAGCAGTACTTC	CSGGRDPYEQYF
TRBD1	few	TRBJ2-3	TRBV4-3	16	TGCGCCAGCAGCCAAGAGGAACAGGGGGGCACAGATACGCAGTATTTT	CASSQEEQGGTDTQYF
NA	few	TRBJ2-7	TRBV7-2	15	TGTGCCAGCAGCTTAGAGCCTGCAGGGACCTACGAGCAGTACTTC	CASSLEPAGTYEQYF
TRBD1	NA	TRBJ1-1	TRBV5-1	15	TGCGCCAGCAGCTCGGGGGACAGCCTGAACACTGAAGCTTTCTTT	CASSSGDSLNTEAFF
NA	NA	TRBJ1-2	TRBV12-3/TRBV12-4	13	TGTGCCAGCAGTTACGGGGGGGCGCAAAGCTACACCTTC	CASSYGGAQSYTF
TRBD1	NA	TRBJ1-2	TRBV7-8	15	TGTGCCAGCAGCCGCAGGGACAGAGGGGCGGAAGGCTACACCTTC	CASSRRDRGAEGYTF
TRBD1	NA	TRBJ2-2	TRBV4-1	17	TGCGCCAGCAGCCTCGGACAGGGAAATGTAAGGGCCGGGGAGCTGTTTTTT	CASSLGQGNVRAGELFF
NA	few	TRBJ1-2	TRBV29-1	12	TGCAGCGTTGAAGGAGGGACTATGGGCTACACCTTC	CSVEGGTMGYTF
TRBD1	NA	TRBJ1-1	TRBV19	16	TGTGCCAGTAGTCCTTGGACAGGGGGCGTTAGCACTGAAGCTTTCTTT	CASSPWTGGVSTEAFF
NA	few	TRBJ2-7	TRBV20-1	13	TGCAGTGCTAGCGGGGCATCTTCCTACGAGCAGTACTTC	CSASGASSYEQYF
TRBD2	few	TRBJ2-3	TRBV12-3/TRBV12-4	14	TGTGCCAGTAAGCGGGGGGTGAGCACAGATACGCAGTATTTT	CASKRGVSTDTQYF
NA	NA	TRBJ1-1	TRBV9	15	TGTGCCAGCAGCGGAAGCAGGGGATTGAACACTGAAGCTTTCTTT	CASSGSRGLNTEAFF
TRBD2	NA	TRBJ2-7	TRBV12-3/TRBV12-4	14	TGTGCCACCTCGACTAGCGGGGGTAGGTACGAGCAGTACTTC	CATSTSGGRYEQYF
TRBD1	NA	TRBJ1-2	TRBV28	16	TGTGCCAGCAGAAAACCGGGACAGATCCTTGGCTATGGCTACACCTTC	CASRKPGQILGYGYTF
TRBD1	NA	TRBJ1-6	TRBV3-1	19	TGTGCCAGCAGCCAAGAAGCGGGACAGGACCACTCCTATAATTCACCCCTCCACTTT	CASSQEAGQDHSYNSPLHF
NA	NA	TRBJ2-7	TRBV7-2	13	TGTGCCAGCAGCGCCGGCGGGAACTACGAGCAGTACTTC	CASSAGGNYEQYF
NA	NA	TRBJ1-1	TRBV12-3/TRBV12-4	13	TGTGCCAGCAGTTTAGGGAGACGGACTGAAGCTTTCTTT	CASSLGRRTEAFF
NA	few	TRBJ1-6	TRBV3-1	15	TGTGCCAGCAGCCATGGGACGGTAATTAATTCACCCCTCCACTTT	CASSHGTVINSPLHF
NA	few	TRBJ2-3	TRBV5-1	11	TGCGCCAGCAGCGGGGGGCTAGCGCAGTATTTT	CASSGGLAQYF
NA	NA	TRBJ2-7	TRBV21-1	14	TGTGCCAGCAGCAATCTAGCGGGGGGCTACGAGCAGTACTTC	CASSNLAGGYEQYF
NA	NA	TRBJ2-3	TRBV5-1	14	TGCGCCAGCAGCTTGGTCGTTACCACAGATACGCAGTATTTT	CASSLVVTTDTQYF
TRBD1	NA	TRBJ2-7	TRBV5-6	15	TGTGCCAGCAGCTTAGTGGACAGGGTATTCGCCGAGCAGTACTTC	CASSLVDRVFAEQYF